This entry lists 20 T cell receptor beta chains sequenced from one sample in a study of T cell responses to AZD1222 COVID-19 vaccine. Here immunoSEQ multiplex PCR was the method, and the copy in TCRdb shows in-frame clones only, minus some. The data hold fewer than 120,000 clones, with around 89% observed a single time. The sequenced sample was peripheral blood, obtained on day 0 of AZD1222 vaccination. Every receptor here comes from an adult in good health.

The chain recombines TRBV19 with TRBJ2-2; D remains ambiguous. Germline V gene sequence: CDR1 LNHDA, CDR2 SQIVND (reference sequence). Trimming pared 3 bases from V and 7 bases from J, leaving 18 bases between. The CDR3 sequence is 16 residues long. The CDR3 loop reads CASSILSEPRRGELFF. In nucleotides, the CDR3 is TGTGCCAGTAGTATTTTAAGCGAACCAAGGCGCGGGGAGCTGTTTTTT.

J is TRBJ1-1 and V is TRBV5-1, with TRBD1 matching over 7 bases. This CDR3 is built from 14 residues. The V gene end was trimmed by 6 bases and the J gene end by 1 base; junction bases not matched to a gene: 6. From germline, CDR1 is SGHRS and CDR2 YFSETQ. In nucleotides, the CDR3 is TGCGCCAGCAATCAGGGACAGACGAACACTGAAGCTTTCTTT. Protein: CASNQGQTNTEAFF.

The V call is TRBV5-8, the J call TRBJ1-2, with 8 bases lining up with TRBD1. Unmatched junction bases numbered 3, after V lost 0 bases and J lost 5 bases. CDR1 SGHTS and CDR2 YDEGEE come from the germline V gene. The CDR3 covers 14 residues. The CDR3 protein is CASSLGQGSYGYTF. In nucleotides, the CDR3 is TGTGCCAGCAGCTTGGGACAGGGGTCTTATGGCTACACCTTC.

This rearrangement joins TRBV6-2 or TRBV6-3 to TRBJ1-6, with D unresolved. CDR1 is MNHEY and CDR2 is SVGEGT in the germline V gene. CDR3 length: 15 amino acids. Trimming left V 2 bases short and J 1 base short, with 6 bases between. The CDR3, as DNA: TGTGCCAGCAGTTACGTCGGATCCTATAATTCACCCCTCCACTTT. It yields the protein CASSYVGSYNSPLHF.

The chain joins TRBV2 to TRBJ2-7, with D perhaps TRBD2 (6 bases). There are 13 residues in the CDR3. V dropped 10 bases and J dropped 3 bases, with 16 bases sitting between them. Germline lookup yields CDR1 SNHLY and CDR2 FYNNEI. CDR3: CAIEGGVIYEQYF. The DNA of the CDR3 is TGTGCCATCGAAGGAGGGGTAATCTACGAGCAGTACTTC.

The V and J genes are TRBV7-6 and TRBJ2-7; D might be TRBD2 (6 bases). Trimming pared 5 bases from V and 5 bases from J, leaving 19 bases between. Germline V gene data show CDR1 as SGHVS and CDR2 as FNYEAQ. This CDR3 comprises 15 residues. The CDR3 nucleotides are TGTGCCAGCAGCCGCGGGGCGGGGCAGGGCGACGAGCAGTACTTC. Its translation is CASSRGAGQGDEQYF.

This clone showed up just a few times. The V gene is TRBV6-2 or TRBV6-3, the J gene TRBJ1-5; 12 nucleotides line up with TRBD1. From germline, CDR1 is MNHEY and CDR2 SVGEGT. V lost 2 bases and J lost 5; bases outside the gene matches: 4. The CDR3 is 16 amino acids. The CDR3 DNA reads as TGTGCCAGCAGTTACAGGGACAGGGGGCGTTATCAGCCCCAGCATTTT. Translating gives CASSYRDRGRYQPQHF.

This clone showed up just a few times. The chain recombines TRBV20-1 with TRBJ2-1, with D perhaps TRBD2 (5 bases). Germline V gene data show CDR1 as DFQATT and CDR2 as SNEGSKA (reference sequence). V lost 3 bases to trimming and J lost 1 base, with 10 bases between them. The CDR3 length is 14 residues. The CDR3 DNA follows: TGCAGTGCTAGTGGCGGGTGGTCCTACAATGAGCAGTTCTTC. Amino acids: CSASGGWSYNEQFF.

This clone was counted once. The chain links TRBV7-8 to TRBJ1-5; D gene ambiguous. Germline CDR1 and CDR2: SGHVS and FQNEAQ. The CDR3 extends over 14 amino acids. Trimming shortened V by 5 bases and J by 0 bases, and 8 bases separated the two germline ends. In DNA, the CDR3 is TGTGCCAGCAGCAAACAGTATAGCAATCAGCCCCAGCATTTT. It encodes CASSKQYSNQPQHF. The entire variable domain, with the rest obtained from reference TRBV7-8 and TRBJ1-5, is as follows: GAGVSQSPRYKVAKRGQDVALRCDPISGHVSLFWYQQALGQGPEFLTYFQNEAQLDKSGLPSDRFFAERPEGSVSTLKIQRTQQEDSAVYLCASSKQYSNQPQHFGDGTRLSIL.

The chain employs TRBV3-1 (or the pseudogene TRBV3-2) and TRBJ2-7; D gene unclear. Per the germline V gene, CDR1 is LGHDT and CDR2 is YNNKEL (reference sequence). The CDR3 consists of 14 residues. V shed 4 bases and J shed 0 bases, with 10 bases lying between them. As DNA, the CDR3 is TGTGCCAGCAGCCGGGGTGCCCTCTCCTACGAGCAGTACTTC. This gives the protein CASSRGALSYEQYF.

This sequence joins TRBV7-9 and TRBJ1-2; tentatively, D is TRBD1 (5 bases). The germline V gene has CDR1 SEHNR and CDR2 FQNEAQ (reference sequence). The V and J ends lost 7 bases and 10 bases respectively, with 16 bases between them. The CDR3 consists of 12 residues. This chain's CDR3 is CASTPVDRIYTF. The CDR3 region has the DNA TGTGCCAGCACCCCGGTCGACAGAATCTACACCTTC.

Comment on this clone: The sample holds other DNA sequences that translate to the same CDR3. The chain recombines TRBV5-1 with TRBJ2-3, with no clear D. Germline values: CDR1 SGHRS, CDR2 YFSETQ. The CDR3 loop spans 13 amino acids. Trimming took off 0 bases at V and 1 base at J, with 3 bases between the two ends. DNA of the CDR3: TGCGCCAGCAGCTTGGAGGGCACAGATACGCAGTATTTT. Its translation is CASSLEGTDTQYF.

This clone occurred once. The chain joins TRBV19 to TRBJ2-5, with D perhaps given as TRBD1 or TRBD2 (5 bases each). V shed 4 bases and J shed 4 bases, with 19 bases lying between them. The CDR3 covers 16 residues. CDR1 LNHDA and CDR2 SQIVND come from the germline V gene (reference sequence). CDR3 nucleotides: TGTGCCAGTAGTACGCGCCGAATTGGGGGTGCAGAGACCCAGTACTTC. Translating gives CASSTRRIGGAETQYF.

A remark on this clone: The junction and the germline gene differ at one end; a read error may be behind it. The gene calls are TRBV6-2 or TRBV6-3 and TRBJ1-2, with D hard to call. The CDR3 runs 12 residues. Germline V CDR1 and CDR2: MNHEY, SVGEGT. The CDR3 region has the DNA TGTGCCAGCAGTTACCCCCTCCGGGGTTGTCGCTTC. It translates to CASSYPLRGCRF.

The J gene is TRBJ2-2, the V gene TRBV3-1 (or the pseudogene TRBV3-2); D remains unclear. The germline CDR1 and CDR2 sequences are LGHDT and YNNKEL (reference sequence). The length of the CDR3 is 14 residues. Trimming took off 0 bases at V and 1 base at J, with 3 bases between the two ends. CDR3 DNA sequence: TGTGCCAGCAGCCAAGACTGGAACACCGGGGAGCTGTTTTTT. It translates to CASSQDWNTGELFF.

The chain joins TRBV6-5 to TRBJ2-6; perhaps TRBD2 as D (6 bases). There are 15 residues in the CDR3. Trimming shortened V by 8 bases and J by 0 bases, and 11 bases separated the two germline ends. Germline V gene lookup returns CDR1 MNHEY and CDR2 SVGAGI. CDR3 coding DNA: TGTGCCAGCTCGAGGGACTTCTCTGGGGCCAACGTCCTGACTTTC. Translated: CASSRDFSGANVLTF.

This chain uses TRBV19 with TRBJ1-1; D is unclear. The CDR3 contains 13 residues. Germline values: CDR1 LNHDA, CDR2 SQIVND (reference sequence). With 3 bases removed from V and 2 bases from J, the gap between germline ends came to 7 bases. CDR3 bases: TGTGCCAGTAGTATCTTGGGTAACACTGAAGCTTTCTTT. Protein sequence: CASSILGNTEAFF. Filled out from reference TRBV19 and TRBJ1-1, the complete variable domain reads DGGITQSPKYLFRKEGQNVTLSCEQNLNHDAMYWYRQDPGQGLRLIYYSQIVNDFQKGDIAEGYSVSREKKESFPLTVTSAQKNPTAFYLCASSILGNTEAFFGQGTRLTVV.

The chain links TRBV6-6 to TRBJ2-7, with 8 positions matching TRBD1. The V and J ends lost 6 bases and 1 base, in that order; junction bases with no gene match: 8. The germline CDR1 and CDR2 sequences are MNHNY and SVGAGI (reference sequence). The CDR3 has 15 residues. The CDR3 sequence is CASRGVDRDSYEQYF. The CDR3 DNA reads as TGTGCCAGCAGGGGTGTGGACAGGGATTCCTACGAGCAGTACTTC.

To note about this clone: The sample holds other DNA sequences that translate to the same CDR3. The chain employs TRBV5-1 and TRBJ1-3; D call uncertain. With 0 bases removed from V and 0 bases from J, the gap between germline ends came to 7 bases. The CDR3 has 15 residues. Germline V lookup: CDR1 SGHRS, CDR2 YFSETQ. This chain's CDR3 is CASSLGSSSGNTIYF. The DNA for the CDR3 is TGCGCCAGCAGCTTGGGGTCGAGCTCTGGAAACACCATATATTTT.

The chain combines TRBV14 with TRBJ2-2; 9 nucleotides align to TRBD1. The CDR3 extends over 20 amino acids. The germline V gene encodes CDR1 SGHDN and CDR2 FVKESK. V lost 5 bases to trimming and J lost 0 bases; unmatched junction nucleotides: 16. The CDR3: CASSDRSLGQGAPNTGELFF. In nucleotides, the CDR3 is TGTGCCAGCAGCGACAGGTCCCTGGGACAGGGCGCGCCGAACACCGGGGAGCTGTTTTTT.